Below are 7 T cell receptor beta chains sequenced from a single sample in a study of blood T cells in healthy people across ages. Then a second PCR, running about 6 to 12 cycles, was carried out with a sample-barcoded 5' primer and a J-beta primer mix. TCRdb analysed the 5' RACE reads with MiXCR anew, one entry per CDR3 protein. The profile shows roughly 1.5 million distinct CDR3 sequences, roughly 43% of them singletons. The sequenced material came from blood. Source of these receptors: a woman aged 18-35 years in good health.

The gene calls are TRBV5-1 and TRBJ2-7; tentative D call: TRBD1 (6 bases). Germline CDR1 SGHRS, CDR2 YFSETQ. The CDR3 runs to 15 residues. V was shortened by 0 bases and J by 0 bases, with 10 bases between the two germline ends. CDR3 residues: CASSLDWGPSYEQYF. CDR3 nucleotides: TGCGCCAGCAGCTTGGATTGGGGGCCCTCCTACGAGCAGTACTTC.

This clonotype was detected only once. The V and J genes are TRBV5-5 and TRBJ1-5; D remains ambiguous. V lost 3 bases, J lost 7 bases, and 14 bases lay in between. The germline CDR1 and CDR2 sequences are SGHKS and YYEKEE (reference sequence). This CDR3 spans 14 amino acids. CDR3 sequence reads: CASSYDSAGQPQHF. The CDR3 nucleotides are TGTGCCAGCAGCTATGACTCGGCCGGGCAGCCCCAGCATTTT.

The sample holds a few counts of this clonotype. This chain joins TRBV20-1 and TRBJ2-5; unclear D gene. With 1 base removed from V and 5 bases from J, the gap between germline ends came to 14 bases. Germline CDR1 reads DFQATT; CDR2 reads SNEGSKA (reference sequence). The CDR3 covers 14 residues. This chain's CDR3 is CSARVPGRRETQYF. CDR3 sequence (DNA): TGCAGTGCTAGAGTCCCTGGACGGCGGGAGACCCAGTACTTC.

The chain joins TRBV2 to TRBJ1-4; TRBD1 matches at 8 bases. V shed 7 bases, J shed 8 bases, and the junction held 12 bases outside the gene matches. This CDR3 region has 15 residues. Per germline, CDR1 SNHLY and CDR2 FYNNEI. The CDR3 DNA reads as TGTGCCAGCATGTCAGGGGGCCGGTTCAACGAAAAACTGTTTTTT. Translating gives CASMSGGRFNEKLFF.

The chain links TRBV11-2 to TRBJ2-1, with 13 bases matching TRBD2. CDR1 is SGHAT, CDR2 FQNNGV, per germline. V trimming: 2 bases; J trimming: 0 bases; junction bases outside the gene matches: 13. There are 21 residues in the CDR3. DNA for the CDR3: TGTGCCAGCAGCTTAACTTTCGGGGGACTAGCGGGAACAGCCTCCTACAATGAGCAGTTCTTC. Its translation: CASSLTFGGLAGTASYNEQFF.

This clonotype was seen only a few times. The chain joins TRBV29-1 to TRBJ1-3; weak D call: TRBD1 (5 bases). The CDR3 totals 13 residues. Germline V CDR1 and CDR2: SQVTM, ANQGSEA. Trimming cost V 4 bases and J 0 bases, with 7 bases left between them. CDR3 amino acids: CSVVDSSGNTIYF. DNA for the CDR3: TGCAGCGTTGTCGACAGCTCTGGAAACACCATATATTTT.

The chain uses TRBV12-3 or TRBV12-4 and TRBJ2-1, with 14 bases identical to TRBD2. Unmatched junction bases numbered 3, after V lost 5 bases and J lost 3 bases. CDR3 size: 16 residues. The CDR3 nucleotides read TGTGCCAGCAGTGGGACTAGCGGGAGCCTCTACAATGAGCAGTTCTTC. Amino acid sequence: CASSGTSGSLYNEQFF.